This T cell receptor (beta chain) emerged from a study of T cells in tuberculosis. This table comes from immunoSEQ multiplex PCR, and its TCRdb copy is limited to in-frame clones, with some not included. The repertoire has some 23,000 clones, over 85% of them found once; the top ten carry under 20%. V lost 7 bases, J lost 3 bases, and 7 bases stayed unmatched. This CDR3 is 14 amino acids long. Germline CDR1 SGHVS, CDR2 FNYEAQ. This chain connects TRBV7-6 to TRBJ2-3; TRBD1 matches 7 bases. The sequence was obtained from a donor aged 10-29 years with latent tuberculosis or without tuberculosis infection. Some clones in this sample may be carry-over from other donors' samples. Specimen: PBMCs. The CDR3 region has the DNA TGTGCCAGCACCGTTGGACAGGTGACAGATACGCAGTATTTT. Amino acid sequence: CASTVGQVTDTQYF. Full variable domain (missing parts from reference TRBV7-6 and TRBJ2-3): GAGVSQSPRYKVTKRGQDVALRCDPISGHVSLYWYRQALGQGPEFLTYFNYEAQQDKSGLPNDRFSAERPEGSISTLTIQRTEQRDSAMYRCASTVGQVTDTQYFGPGTRLTVL.